The TCR beta chain described here comes from a study of T cells in Graves' hyperthyroidism and ophthalmopathy. This clonotype was counted ten times or more. What it binds is not known. TCR beta CDR3 sequences were amplified from RNA transcripts. A set of HTBI primers served as the primers for a first-round RT-PCR of the TCR CDR3. TCRdb processed the multiplex PCR reads anew with MiXCR; each CDR3 protein has one entry. Here the sample spans around 620,000 distinct CDR3 sequences, around 15% being singletons. The study, taken as a whole, reports: Most thyroid clonotypes expanded above 0.001 were also detected in blood.

The hyperthyroidism patients had all been newly diagnosed, and their disease duration was under 2 months. Their ages ranged from 18 to 65 years. PBMCs were collected from an approximately 9.5 ml volume of fresh peripheral blood. Germline loops: CDR1 MDHEN, CDR2 SYDVKM. CDR3 length: 16 residues. The junction had 6 bases not matched to a gene; V was cut back by 3 bases and J by 1 base. The chain links TRBV28 to TRBJ2-7, with 10 bases aligning to TRBD1. Sequencing was performed on blood. The TCR comes from a woman under 40 with Graves' hyperthyroidism. For the CDR3, the DNA is TGTGCCAGCAGTTTGGCGCCGGGACAGGGGTCCTACGAGCAGTACTTC. Amino acids: CASSLAPGQGSYEQYF. Full variable domain (outside the CDR3, taken from reference TRBV28 and TRBJ2-7): DVKVTQSSRYLVKRTGEKVFLECVQDMDHENMFWYRQDPGLGLRLIYFSYDVKMKEKGDIPEGYSVSREKKERFSLILESASTNQTSMYLCASSLAPGQGSYEQYFGPGTRLTVT.